A single sample gave rise to the 21 T cell receptor beta chains below, sequenced in a study of regulatory and conventional T cells in RAG deficiency. Libraries were prepared by immunoSEQ multiplex PCR; TCRdb keeps only in-frame clonotypes and omits some of them. The sample yields roughly 10,000 clones, over 85% seen once. Blood CD4+ CD25-low CD127-high conventional T cells supplied the genomic DNA template. The sequenced sample was CD4+ effector T cells sorted from blood. The receptors stem from a human donor with RAG deficiency presenting as severe combined immunodeficiency.

The V gene is TRBV4-1, the J gene TRBJ1-1, with D tentatively TRBD1 (5 bases). From germline, CDR1 is MGHRA and CDR2 YSYEKL. The CDR3 is 15 residues long. Trimming took off 4 bases at V and 5 bases at J, with 17 bases between the two ends. CDR3 DNA: TGCGCCAGCAGCCCCTACAGGATGGTAGGGACTGAAGCTTTCTTT. This translates into CASSPYRMVGTEAFF.

The chain has TRBV6-5 and TRBJ2-1, with D maybe TRBD2 (5 bases). The CDR3 contains 13 residues. V lost 5 bases to trimming and J lost 5 bases, with 10 bases between them. Germline CDR1 MNHEY, CDR2 SVGAGI. In DNA, the CDR3 is TGTGCCAGCAGTCGGGGAAGAGACAATGAGCAGTTCTTC. Its protein product is CASSRGRDNEQFF.

This sequence joins TRBV4-3 and TRBJ2-7; 9 nucleotides align to TRBD1. The CDR3 totals 16 residues. Per the germline V gene, CDR1 is LGHNA and CDR2 is YSLEER. V was clipped by 1 base and J by 2 bases; unmatched bases: 6. DNA of the CDR3: TGCGCCAGCAGCCAAGGATCGGGACAGGGTGCCTACGAGCAGTACTTC. Translating it yields CASSQGSGQGAYEQYF.

DNA of the CDR3: TGTGCCAGCAGCGTAGCTACAGGGGGCTACAATGAGCAGTTCTTC. Translated: CASSVATGGYNEQFF. This chain links TRBV9 with TRBJ2-1; 8 bases match TRBD1. Germline CDR1 SGDLS, CDR2 YYNGEE. Trimming took 0 bases from V and 3 from J; bases not matched to a gene: 2. This CDR3 has 15 residues.

J is TRBJ2-3 and V is TRBV7-8; the D gene is possibly TRBD1 (6 bases). V was clipped by 10 bases and J by 0 bases, with 14 bases between them. Germline assignment: CDR1 SGHVS and CDR2 FQNEAQ. The CDR3 length is 14 residues. The CDR3 is CATRTVISTDTQYF. CDR3 coding DNA: TGTGCCACCCGGACAGTTATTAGCACAGATACGCAGTATTTT.

The rearrangement links TRBV30 to TRBJ2-3, with 9 positions matching TRBD1. The CDR3 is 14 amino acids. V lost 4 bases, J lost 4 bases, and 6 bases stayed unmatched. The V gene's germline CDR1 is GTSNPN and CDR2 SVGIG (reference sequence). Here the CDR3 reads CAWNYRGRADTQYF. In DNA, the CDR3 is TGTGCCTGGAACTACAGGGGGCGAGCAGATACGCAGTATTTT.

V usage is TRBV19 and J usage is TRBJ1-1; unclear D gene. V was trimmed by 2 bases and J by 6 bases, leaving 13 bases between them. The germline CDR1 and CDR2 sequences are LNHDA and SQIVND (reference sequence). The CDR3 is 14 residues long. CDR3 region: CASSILGRRAEAFF. The CDR3 nucleotides read TGTGCCAGTAGTATACTGGGCCGAAGGGCTGAAGCTTTCTTT.

This clone showed up just once. J is TRBJ2-3 and V is TRBV28; 12 bases align to TRBD1. This CDR3 region has 14 residues. Germline trimming cut 5 bases from V and 4 bases from J; bases unmatched to any gene: 1. Per the germline V gene, CDR1 is MDHEN and CDR2 is SYDVKM. CDR3 protein: CASSGTGGADTQYF. The CDR3, as DNA: TGTGCCAGCAGTGGGACAGGGGGCGCAGATACGCAGTATTTT.

The chain couples TRBV10-3 to TRBJ2-3; TRBD1 is a possible D gene (6 bases). Germline V lookup: CDR1 ENHRY, CDR2 SYGVKD. Deletions cut 9 bases from V and 4 bases from J, with 17 bases between. The CDR3 sequence is 14 residues long. The CDR3 sequence is CAISGTFRPDTQYF. The CDR3 nucleotides read TGTGCCATATCCGGGACATTCCGACCAGATACGCAGTATTTT.

The chain combines TRBV9 with TRBJ2-6; 8 bases are shared with TRBD1. V lost 3 bases and J lost 0; bases outside the gene matches: 2. Germline V gene sequence: CDR1 SGDLS, CDR2 YYNGEE. This CDR3 spans 16 amino acids. The CDR3 DNA sequence: TGTGCCAGCAGCGGCGACAGGGGCTCTGGGGCCAACGTCCTGACTTTC. This gives the protein CASSGDRGSGANVLTF.

This rearrangement joins TRBV19 to TRBJ2-7; D ambiguous. CDR3 length: 13 residues. Trimming left V 3 bases short and J 2 bases short, with 8 bases between. Germline V lookup: CDR1 LNHDA, CDR2 SQIVND (reference sequence). DNA for the CDR3: TGTGCCAGTAGTATGGGCCCTACCTACGAGCAGTACTTC. The encoded protein is CASSMGPTYEQYF.

This rearrangement joins TRBV4-3 to TRBJ2-7; 7 bases match TRBD2. This CDR3 is built from 16 residues. V was pared by 0 bases and J by 3 bases, with 8 bases of the junction left unmatched. From germline, CDR1 is LGHNA and CDR2 YSLEER. CDR3 protein: CASSQDRDYSYYEQYF. CDR3 coding DNA: TGCGCCAGCAGCCAAGACCGGGACTATAGCTACTACGAGCAGTACTTC.

The chain carries TRBV7-2 and TRBJ1-1; tentatively, D is TRBD1 (6 bases). This CDR3 is 14 amino acids long. Germline V CDR1 and CDR2: SGHTA, FQGNSA. The ends were cut back, 7 bases at V and 4 bases at J, with 16 bases in the middle. CDR3 sequence: CASTSITGLTEAFF. The CDR3, as DNA: TGTGCCAGCACCTCAATAACAGGGCTCACTGAAGCTTTCTTT. Looking up the rest from reference TRBV7-2 and TRBJ1-1 gives the full variable domain: GAGVSQSPSNKVTEKGKDVELRCDPISGHTALYWYRQSLGQGLEFLIYFQGNSAPDKSGLPSDRFSAERTGGSVSTLTIQRTQQEDSAVYLCASTSITGLTEAFFGQGTRLTVV.

This rearrangement joins TRBV27 to TRBJ1-1; no firm D call. The V end lost 0 bases, the J end lost 0 bases, and 8 bases lay between the germline ends. Germline CDR1 and CDR2: MNHEY and SMNVEV (reference sequence). CDR3 length: 15 amino acids. The CDR3 sequence is CASSLSDVMNTEAFF. The CDR3, as DNA: TGTGCCAGCAGTTTATCGGACGTCATGAACACTGAAGCTTTCTTT.

This chain joins TRBV10-3 and TRBJ2-3; TRBD1 agrees at 11 bases. V lost 8 bases and J lost 3; bases outside the gene matches: 10. This CDR3 has 16 amino acids. Per the germline V gene, CDR1 is ENHRY and CDR2 is SYGVKD. The CDR3 sequence is CAIASGTGGGTDTQYF. CDR3 coding DNA: TGTGCCATCGCATCCGGGACAGGGGGTGGGACAGATACGCAGTATTTT.

Only one count was recorded for this clone. This sequence joins TRBV7-2 and TRBJ2-5, with D possibly TRBD1 on 5 matching bases. Per the germline V gene, CDR1 is SGHTA and CDR2 is FQGNSA. The CDR3 covers 14 residues. V lost 2 bases to trimming and J lost 5 bases, with 12 bases between them. CDR3 DNA sequence: TGTGCCAGCAGCTTAAATCCAGGGAAGGAGACCCAGTACTTC. This encodes CASSLNPGKETQYF. Full variable domain (rest looked up from reference TRBV7-2 and TRBJ2-5): GAGVSQSPSNKVTEKGKDVELRCDPISGHTALYWYRQSLGQGLEFLIYFQGNSAPDKSGLPSDRFSAERTGGSVSTLTIQRTQQEDSAVYLCASSLNPGKETQYFGPGTRLLVL.

This clone was picked up one time. The J gene is TRBJ1-3, the V gene TRBV7-9, with D uncertain. V lost 2 bases and J 0 bases, leaving 5 bases between the germline ends. The CDR3 is made up of 14 amino acids. CDR1 and CDR2 (germline): SEHNR, FQNEAQ (reference sequence). DNA for the CDR3: TGTGCCAGCAGCTTACAGCCCTCTGGAAACACCATATATTTT. Translated: CASSLQPSGNTIYF.

CDR3 amino acids: CASSPRQGTETQYF. DNA of the CDR3: TGTGCCAGCAGCCCAAGACAGGGCACGGAGACCCAGTACTTC. The chain recombines TRBV7-9 with TRBJ2-5; TRBD1 aligns across 7 bases. Germline V lookup: CDR1 SEHNR, CDR2 FQNEAQ (reference sequence). The J segment lost 5 bases and the V segment lost 5 bases, leaving 8 bases of the junction unmatched. This CDR3 has 14 residues.

V is TRBV13 and J is TRBJ1-1; D not resolved. V shed 0 bases and J shed 0 bases, with 5 bases lying between them. The CDR3 is 14 amino acids. Germline assignment: CDR1 PRHDT and CDR2 FYEKMQ (reference sequence). CDR3: CASSLGELNTEAFF. CDR3 DNA: TGTGCCAGCAGCTTAGGGGAGTTGAACACTGAAGCTTTCTTT.

This clone was seen once. This chain joins TRBV9 and TRBJ2-6; 7 positions agree with TRBD1. The V gene end was trimmed by 3 bases and the J gene end by 0 bases; junction bases not matched to a gene: 0. Per germline, CDR1 SGDLS and CDR2 YYNGEE. CDR3 length: 15 amino acids. The CDR3 protein is CASSDRGSGANVLTF. The CDR3 DNA is TGTGCCAGCAGCGACAGGGGCTCTGGGGCCAACGTCCTGACTTTC. Using reference TRBV9 and TRBJ2-6 for the parts outside the CDR3, the full variable domain is DSGVTQTPKHLITATGQRVTLRCSPRSGDLSVYWYQQSLDQGLQFLIQYYNGEERAKGNILERFSAQQFPDLHSELNLSSLELGDSALYFCASSDRGSGANVLTFGAGSRLTVL.

This chain connects TRBV10-3 to TRBJ1-1; no reliable D call. V lost 8 bases and J lost 4, with 11 bases in between. Germline lookup yields CDR1 ENHRY and CDR2 SYGVKD. The CDR3 covers 12 residues. CDR3 nucleotides: TGTGCCATCGGGAAACCGAGCACTGAAGCTTTCTTT. It specifies CAIGKPSTEAFF.